What follows describes a single TCR beta chain. This clone has just a few counts. Its cognate antigen has yet to be identified. Base qualities are missing; no much larger clone stands one base away. The study profiled bulk TCR beta-chain repertoires in matched peripheral blood, tumor and adjacent normal breast tissue taken from about 15 patients with early-stage breast cancer. Before surgery, roughly 4.5-11 mL of whole blood was collected into EDTA tubes and then processed within 2 hours. Peripheral blood mononuclear cells were isolated by Ficoll-Paque centrifugation in SepMate-50 tubes. PBMCs were cryopreserved in approximately 90% FBS with approximately 10% DMSO in aliquots of about 1.7 to 4 million cells and stored in liquid nitrogen. The Qiagen AllPrep DNA/RNA Mini kit was used for genomic DNA extraction. Every sample was amplified as two independent genomic DNA replicates, using roughly 0.45 ug for blood and approximately 1.5 ug for tumor or normal breast. TCRB sequencing of genomic DNA was carried out with the ImmunoSeq Intro kit according to the manufacturer's instructions. The multiplex PCR ran for 25 to 35 cycles using proprietary primers and spike-in control sequences for absolute quantification. Single-end 150-bp reads were used to sequence an 87-bp fragment spanning the CDR3 plus the flanking V and J genes. Each lane of an Illumina MiSeq running version 3.0 chemistry carried seven multiplexed samples, with two replicates apiece. For the original study's pipeline: The vendor's proprietary pipeline handled the raw data processing, merging both replicates into a single result for each sample. A clonotype was defined as productive rearrangements that share the same V-gene family, CDR3 amino acid sequence and J-gene segment. Clonality was calculated as 1 minus the normalized Shannon entropy (Pielou evenness) of TCRB abundances. T cell density was estimated by dividing total templates by the number of input cells inferred from the DNA input amount. Recon with default parameters was used to estimate total repertoire diversity and clonality. Tumor-enriched clonotypes were defined as having over 0.1% abundance in tumor and at least 32-fold higher abundance than in normal breast. The immuneACCESS repertoire file appears here via TCRdb, limited to in-frame rearrangements. These files lack a portion of the clones; in checked studies, under half of the deficit traces to unresolved V genes, and the cause of the others is not known. D and trimming were read from the DNA, whereas the V and J calls and clone size are those reported in that table. This sample has approximately 75,000 clones in its table, and over 80% of those were observed once. The ten largest clonotypes hold approximately 4.5% of the sample.

The sample belongs to a study of early stage breast cancer tumors listed by TCRdb under 2017. For the wider study: Of the 15 to 20 invasive breast tumors, 12 to 13 were found to be estrogen receptor-positive, progesterone receptor-positive and HER2-negative. About 65% of the 12 ER+/PR+/HER2- tumors were invasive ductal carcinomas, while the other four were invasive lobular carcinomas. On average, each sample had about 9.9-fold read coverage. The samples as a whole yielded a few million detected templates, corresponding to over a million unique clonotypes.

General findings and caveats noted by the study authors: Enriched TCRB sequences shared across patients were found to be mostly commonly generated sequences that were unlikely to play an important role in the tumor microenvironment. Sequencing bulk genomic DNA from unsorted cells could not capture chain pairing or functional markers like CD4, CD8 and FOXP3. Because the cohort was small, analysis by tumor subtype was not possible. Repertoires from blood and normal breast were more alike than repertoires from blood and tumor, and in about 90% of the 16 patients, comparing each tissue with blood separated tumor from normal. Tumors showed around 2.5-fold higher T cell density and higher clonality than adjacent normal breast tissue.

CDR1 and CDR2 (SGHNT, YYREEE) derive from the germline V gene (reference sequence). Trimming costs V 4 bases and J 1 base, and their ends lie 14 bases apart. The CDR3 spans 15 residues, from the cysteine through the phenylalanine. Only the CDR3 portion is preserved as DNA: 45 bases, with reading frame beginning at the first base. The TCR was taken from a person in their 40s with breast cancer. The rearranged chain carries TRBV5-4 and TRBJ1-1; the best D guess is TRBD1, with 6 bases matching. The material sequenced was blood. The CDR3 protein sequence reads: CASSDFTGSNTEAFF. The DNA is TGTGCCAGCAGCGATTTCACAGGGTCGAACACTGAAGCTTTCTTT.